The rows below give T cell receptor beta chains drawn from one sample of a study of blood T cell repertoires in COVID-19. TCRdb keeps only in-frame clones here, not all; method: immunoSEQ multiplex PCR. Among some 380,000 clones listed, around 87% were seen once. Sequencing used peripheral blood. These receptors were collected from a man between 18 and 35 years old with active or convalescent COVID-19. Both conserved end residues are part of each CDR3.

j_call | v_call | cdr3_aa
TRBJ2-7 | TRBV4-1 | CASSQDRQTPYEQYF
TRBJ2-3 | TRBV7-3 | CASSFSGSSTDTQYF
TRBJ2-2 | TRBV19 | CASQQPLIAAGELFF
TRBJ2-3 | TRBV7-9 | CASSFGGLWSGGPADTQYF
TRBJ2-6 | TRBV27 | CASSPDIFGANVLTF
TRBJ1-2 | TRBV2 | CASSAQESSVGYTF
TRBJ1-4 | TRBV21-1 | CASSPRSSRLFNEKLFF
TRBJ1-2 | TRBV24-1 | CATSEGQGDDGYTF
TRBJ2-6 | TRBV9 | CASSAPAQGPGANVLTF
TRBJ2-1 | TRBV19 | CASSISSVFGEQFF
TRBJ2-5 | TRBV18 | CASSIGFQETQYF
TRBJ2-1 | TRBV4-3 | CASSPKWAGYNEQFF